What follows are 24 T cell receptor beta chains derived from one specimen sequenced in a study of Ad26.COV2.S vaccination and SARS-CoV-2 variants. Repertoires were generated with immunoSEQ multiplex PCR, while TCRdb's copy carries only in-frame clones and drops some. The sample records around 270,000 clones, around 85% being singletons. Treatment in this sample: some 19 received Ad26.COV2.S at low or high dose, single or two shots; 5 received placebo; per-sample allocation not given. Vaccine and placebo recipients were sampled on day 63 after the first injection. This specimen was peripheral blood, taken in a trial of Ad26.COV2.S vaccine versus placebo. These receptors came from a person between 18 and 65 years old who received the Ad26.COV2.S COVID-19 vaccine or a placebo.

The chain links TRBV18 to TRBJ2-1; D unclear. The CDR3 consists of 13 residues. Germline values: CDR1 KGHSH, CDR2 LQKENI. Trimming took 6 bases from V and 5 from J, leaving 11 bases between them. For the CDR3, the DNA is TGTGCCAGCTCCCCAGACCTTAACAATGAGCAGTTCTTC. Translation: CASSPDLNNEQFF.

This chain links TRBV4-1 with TRBJ1-2, with unresolved D. Deletions cut 4 bases from V and 2 bases from J, with 14 bases between. Germline V gene lookup returns CDR1 MGHRA and CDR2 YSYEKL. This CDR3 contains 15 residues. The CDR3 spells CASSPEDHANYGYTF. In DNA, the CDR3 is TGCGCCAGCAGCCCAGAGGACCACGCCAACTATGGCTACACCTTC.

V is TRBV11-2 and J is TRBJ2-5; the match to TRBD1 covers 9 bases. Germline CDR1 is SGHAT and CDR2 is FQNNGV. V shed 5 bases, J shed 5 bases, and the junction held 6 bases outside the gene matches. The CDR3 totals 14 residues. This CDR3 reads CASSRTGGPETQYF. The CDR3 DNA follows: TGTGCCAGCAGCAGAACAGGGGGCCCGGAGACCCAGTACTTC.

The chain is built from TRBV5-1 and TRBJ1-6; the D is unclear. Trimming shortened V by 4 bases and J by 8 bases, and 10 bases separated the two germline ends. The length of the CDR3 is 13 residues. Looked up from germline, CDR1 is SGHRS and CDR2 is YFSETQ. The CDR3 loop reads CASSAQEDSPLHF. As DNA, the CDR3 is TGCGCCAGCAGCGCCCAGGAAGATTCACCCCTCCACTTT.

J is TRBJ2-5 and V is TRBV5-6, with a possible D match to TRBD1 (5 bases). Trimming took 2 bases from V and 5 from J, leaving 16 bases between them. Germline V gene lookup returns CDR1 SGHDT and CDR2 YYEEEE. The CDR3 spans 15 residues. CDR3 nucleotides: TGTGCCAGCAGCTTACAGGAAGGCCTCCCTGAGACCCAGTACTTC. The encoded protein is CASSLQEGLPETQYF.

This clone showed up just once. The chain employs TRBV10-1 and TRBJ1-5; possibly TRBD1 for D (5 bases). V lost 4 bases, J lost 2 bases, and 12 bases lay in between. Germline V lookup: CDR1 WNHNN, CDR2 SYGVQD (reference sequence). The CDR3 contains 15 residues. This CDR3 is CASSVREGGNQPQHF. CDR3 coding DNA: TGCGCCAGCAGTGTCAGGGAAGGGGGCAATCAGCCCCAGCATTTT.

The chain combines TRBV27 with TRBJ2-3, with 7 bases fitting TRBD2. The CDR3 has 15 residues. CDR1 MNHEY and CDR2 SMNVEV come from the germline V gene (reference sequence). V lost 7 bases, J lost 5 bases, and 12 bases stayed unmatched. CDR3 sequence (DNA): TGTGCCAGCACCAAGCGGGACCCCCGAGGAGATACGCAGTATTTT. Protein sequence: CASTKRDPRGDTQYF.

V is TRBV29-1 and J is TRBJ2-1; D ambiguous. CDR3 length: 13 amino acids. Germline V CDR1 and CDR2: SQVTM, ANQGSEA. The V gene lost 3 bases and the J gene lost 4 bases, with 10 bases spanning the gap. The CDR3: CSVDLTLYNEQFF. CDR3 nucleotide sequence: TGCAGCGTTGACCTAACACTATACAATGAGCAGTTCTTC.

This clone was observed a single time. The chain combines TRBV7-6 with TRBJ2-1, with 9 bases fitting TRBD2. V lost 0 bases and J lost 1; bases outside the gene matches: 1. CDR1 SGHVS and CDR2 FNYEAQ come from the germline V gene. CDR3 length: 16 amino acids. The CDR3 reads CASSLAGLASYNEQFF. CDR3 sequence (DNA): TGTGCCAGCAGCTTAGCGGGACTAGCTTCCTACAATGAGCAGTTCTTC.

V is TRBV30 and J is TRBJ2-3; tentative D call: TRBD2 (6 bases). This CDR3 comprises 12 residues. In germline, CDR1 is GTSNPN, CDR2 SVGIG (reference sequence). Between the trimmed V and J ends, which lost 0 bases and 6 bases, there was a span of 7 bases. CDR3 residues: CAWSVRGDTQYF. DNA for the CDR3: TGTGCCTGGAGTGTACGGGGGGATACGCAGTATTTT.

J is TRBJ1-5 and V is TRBV4-2, with D tentatively TRBD1 (6 bases). Germline assignment: CDR1 LGHNA and CDR2 YNFKEQ. V lost 0 bases and J 3 bases, leaving 9 bases between the germline ends. This CDR3 comprises 15 residues. The CDR3 is CASSQESGVNQPQHF. DNA of the CDR3: TGTGCCAGCAGCCAAGAGTCAGGGGTCAATCAGCCCCAGCATTTT.

The rearrangement joins TRBV7-8 to TRBJ1-5, with D uncertain. This CDR3 has 13 amino acids. V was cut by 0 bases and J by 5 bases, with 5 bases left in between. Looked up from germline, CDR1 is SGHVS and CDR2 is FQNEAQ. The CDR3 reads CASSLATDQPQHF. As DNA, the CDR3 is TGTGCCAGCAGCTTAGCCACGGATCAGCCCCAGCATTTT.

This clone is a singleton in its sample. The chain links TRBV12-3 or TRBV12-4 to TRBJ2-5, with D hard to call. This CDR3 has 12 residues. The V end lost 3 bases, the J end lost 5 bases, and 7 bases lay between the germline ends. CDR3 sequence (DNA): TGTGCCAGCAGTTTCCTCCTGGAGACCCAGTACTTC. Its translation: CASSFLLETQYF.

This rearrangement joins TRBV9 to TRBJ1-1; 9 bases map to TRBD1. Germline-derived CDR1 and CDR2 are SGDLS and YYNGEE. CDR3 length equals 16 residues. V lost 4 bases and J lost 0; bases outside the gene matches: 7. DNA for the CDR3: TGTGCCAGCAGCATTACCGGGACAGGGATGAACACTGAAGCTTTCTTT. Its translation: CASSITGTGMNTEAFF.

The gene calls are TRBV7-9 and TRBJ2-7; no clear D gene. In germline, CDR1 is SEHNR, CDR2 FQNEAQ (reference sequence). The V end was cut by 1 base, the J end by 7 bases, with 11 bases between. CDR3 length equals 13 residues. The CDR3 loop is CASSLESGTEQYF. In nucleotides, the CDR3 is TGTGCCAGCAGCTTAGAGAGTGGTACGGAGCAGTACTTC.

V and J are TRBV11-3 and TRBJ1-1; 8 nucleotides align to TRBD1. The CDR3 runs 13 residues. Looked up from germline, CDR1 is SGHNT and CDR2 is YENEEA. Unmatched junction bases numbered 3, after V lost 5 bases and J lost 4 bases. DNA of the CDR3: TGTGCCAGCAGCCGAACAGGGGGCACTGAAGCTTTCTTT. Translation gives CASSRTGGTEAFF.

This clone has only one observation. The same CDR3 arises from other DNA sequences in this sample as well. The genes are TRBV6-5 and TRBJ1-1; TRBD1 matches 7 bases. The germline CDR1 and CDR2 sequences are MNHEY and SVGAGI. The CDR3 spans 12 residues. Unmatched junction bases numbered 2, after V lost 6 bases and J lost 4 bases. CDR3 region: CASRNRGTEAFF. The DNA of the CDR3 is TGTGCCAGCAGAAACAGGGGCACTGAAGCTTTCTTT.

This clone turned up a few times. The chain links TRBV5-6 to TRBJ2-5, with 7 nucleotides matching TRBD2. Germline CDR1 and CDR2: SGHDT and YYEEEE. CDR3 length: 14 residues. The V and J ends lost 3 bases and 5 bases, in that order; junction bases with no gene match: 7. CDR3 sequence (DNA): TGTGCCAGCAGCTGGGAGACTAGCATCGAGACCCAGTACTTC. The encoded protein is CASSWETSIETQYF. The whole variable domain, remainder taken from reference TRBV5-6 and TRBJ2-5, is DAGVTQSPTHLIKTRGQQVTLRCSPKSGHDTVSWYQQALGQGPQFIFQYYEEEERQRGNFPDRFSGHQFPNYSSELNVNALLLGDSALYLCASSWETSIETQYFGPGTRLLVL.

The chain combines TRBV14 with TRBJ1-4; the D is unclear. V gave up 8 bases and J gave up 0 bases, with 7 bases separating them. Germline values: CDR1 SGHDN, CDR2 FVKESK. The CDR3 consists of 13 residues. In DNA, the CDR3 is TGTGCCAGCTCTAGGGCAACTAATGAAAAACTGTTTTTT. It codes for CASSRATNEKLFF.

The chain is built from TRBV7-3 and TRBJ2-5; TRBD1 matches at 9 bases. V shed 2 bases, J shed 4 bases, and the junction held 5 bases outside the gene matches. The CDR3 is 15 amino acids. From germline, CDR1 is SGHTA and CDR2 FQGTGA. In DNA form, the CDR3 reads TGTGCCAGCAGCTTAGGGACAGGGTTTAGAGAGACCCAGTACTTC. As protein: CASSLGTGFRETQYF.

This clone occurred a few times. The V and J genes are TRBV6-5 and TRBJ2-5, with D maybe TRBD2 (6 bases). Trimming pared 2 bases from V and 5 bases from J, leaving 9 bases between. Germline CDR1 and CDR2: MNHEY and SVGAGI. The CDR3 is 13 residues long. CDR3 region: CASSYAEGETQYF. Here the CDR3 DNA reads TGTGCCAGCAGTTACGCGGAGGGCGAGACCCAGTACTTC.

This clone has a single count. As DNA, the CDR3 is TGTGCCGCCCAGCGGGGGGTGTCGACAGATACGCAGTATTTT. Its translation: CAAQRGVSTDTQYF. This rearrangement joins TRBV4-2 to TRBJ2-3; 9 positions match TRBD2. The V gene end was trimmed by 11 bases and the J gene end by 3 bases; junction bases not matched to a gene: 9. CDR3 length equals 14 residues. Germline-derived CDR1 and CDR2 are LGHNA and YNFKEQ.

The rearrangement joins TRBV27 to TRBJ1-6; D possibly corresponds to TRBD1 (5 bases). This CDR3 is built from 16 residues. V was cut by 6 bases and J by 6 bases, with 18 bases left in between. Germline V lookup: CDR1 MNHEY, CDR2 SMNVEV (reference sequence). The CDR3 region is CASSQRTQHINSPLHF. The CDR3 nucleotides are TGTGCCAGCAGCCAAAGGACACAACACATTAATTCACCCCTCCACTTT.

Of note for this clone: The sample carries other DNA sequences with the same CDR3. The gene calls are TRBV25-1 and TRBJ1-2, with D unclear. From germline, CDR1 is MGHDK and CDR2 SYGVNS. V lost 6 bases, J lost 4 bases, and 9 bases lay in between. This CDR3 has 12 amino acids. DNA of the CDR3: TGTGCCAGCAGCGCAGGAACCTATGGCTACACCTTC. Amino acids: CASSAGTYGYTF.